Below, 17 T cell receptor beta chains from the same sample are listed, as sequenced in a study of shared clonotypes between healthy human individuals. Clones were read by immunoSEQ multiplex PCR, and TCRdb kept only the in-frame ones, dropping some. Of 2.3 million or so clones listed, over 90% are singletons. Sample: naive CD4+ T cells from PBMCs. Specified subset: CD45RA+ positively selected. These receptors came from a man younger than 30 in good health. Some clones in this sample may be carry-over from other donors' samples.

This clone was counted once. The chain employs TRBV27 and TRBJ2-5; 8 bases match TRBD2. V shed 7 bases and J 3 bases; nucleotides not matched to a gene: 10. The length of the CDR3 is 15 residues. Germline lookup yields CDR1 MNHEY and CDR2 SMNVEV (reference sequence). CDR3 bases: TGTGCCAGCACCACCCTCGAAGCGGGGGAAGAGACCCAGTACTTC. This gives the protein CASTTLEAGEETQYF.

V gene TRBV28 combines with J gene TRBJ2-7; possible D gene TRBD1, 6 bases. Trimming pared 3 bases from V and 5 bases from J, leaving 11 bases between. Germline lookup yields CDR1 MDHEN and CDR2 SYDVKM. This CDR3 contains 13 residues. The CDR3 bases are TGTGCCAGCAGTTTTGTACGGGACAACGAGCAGTACTTC. Amino acids: CASSFVRDNEQYF.

V gene TRBV7-9 combines with J gene TRBJ2-7; weak D call: TRBD2 (7 bases). The CDR3 is 17 amino acids. V was cut by 4 bases and J by 7 bases, with 26 bases left in between. CDR1 is SEHNR and CDR2 is FQNEAQ in the germline V gene (reference sequence). The CDR3: CASSSLGRGGGLGEQYF. In nucleotides, the CDR3 is TGTGCCAGCAGCTCCCTGGGGAGGGGGGGTGGCTTGGGAGAGCAGTACTTC.

The rearrangement uses TRBV12-5 and TRBJ1-2; a possible D gene is TRBD1 (6 bases). Trimming shortened V by 2 bases and J by 6 bases, and 22 bases separated the two germline ends. The CDR3 length is 17 residues. Germline values: CDR1 LGHNT, CDR2 FRNRAP. The CDR3 nucleotides read TGTGCTAGTGGTTTGATCGTGGGGGGGCGAGATTCGCATGGCTACACCTTC. It translates to CASGLIVGGRDSHGYTF.

The CDR3 DNA reads TGTGCCAGCAGACTACAACCTAATGAAAAACTGTTTTTT. Its protein is CASRLQPNEKLFF. The chain recombines TRBV28 with TRBJ1-4; D is uncertain. There are 13 residues in the CDR3. Germline V lookup: CDR1 MDHEN, CDR2 SYDVKM. The V gene lost 6 bases and the J gene lost 3 bases, with 8 bases spanning the gap.

This chain joins TRBV6-4 and TRBJ2-7, with D perhaps matching TRBD2 (6 bases). CDR3 length: 14 residues. V gave up 6 bases and J gave up 6 bases, with 18 bases separating them. Germline CDR1 MRHNA, CDR2 SNTAGT. The CDR3 region is CASRATSRTAEQYF. The CDR3 region has the DNA TGTGCCAGCAGAGCCACTAGCCGAACGGCCGAGCAGTACTTC.

About this clone itself: Other DNA sequences in this sample translate to the same CDR3. The J gene is TRBJ1-1, the V gene TRBV27, with D perhaps matching TRBD1 (6 bases). V lost 4 bases and J 4 bases, leaving 13 bases between the germline ends. Germline values: CDR1 MNHEY, CDR2 SMNVEV (reference sequence). The length of the CDR3 is 14 residues. CDR3 sequence: CASSSDRPATEAFF. The CDR3 DNA reads as TGTGCCAGCAGTTCCGACAGGCCGGCCACTGAAGCTTTCTTT.

The chain combines TRBV5-1 with TRBJ2-7; D remains ambiguous. The CDR3 is 15 residues long. The germline V gene encodes CDR1 SGHRS and CDR2 YFSETQ. Trimming took off 4 bases at V and 3 bases at J, with 17 bases between the two ends. CDR3 sequence (DNA): TGCGCCAGCAGCGCAGCCGGGCCTGGGGACTACGAGCAGTACTTC. It is translated as CASSAAGPGDYEQYF.

V and J are TRBV28 and TRBJ2-7; 11 bases are shared with TRBD2. The CDR3 has 15 amino acids. Germline values: CDR1 MDHEN, CDR2 SYDVKM. V lost 5 bases to trimming and J lost 2 bases; unmatched junction nucleotides: 5. The CDR3 spells CASSQLAGEAYEQYF. For the CDR3, the DNA is TGTGCCAGCAGTCAACTAGCGGGAGAGGCCTACGAGCAGTACTTC. The whole variable domain, filled in from reference TRBV28 and TRBJ2-7, reads DVKVTQSSRYLVKRTGEKVFLECVQDMDHENMFWYRQDPGLGLRLIYFSYDVKMKEKGDIPEGYSVSREKKERFSLILESASTNQTSMYLCASSQLAGEAYEQYFGPGTRLTVT.

The chain couples TRBV19 to TRBJ1-5; the match to TRBD1 covers 9 bases. Germline assignment: CDR1 LNHDA and CDR2 SQIVND (reference sequence). With V trimmed by 1 base and J by 7 bases, 11 bases remained unmatched. There are 17 residues in the CDR3. CDR3 sequence: CASSIGWGQGSHQPQHF. CDR3 coding DNA: TGTGCCAGTAGTATAGGGTGGGGACAGGGCTCTCACCAGCCCCAGCATTTT.

This clone was recorded once. The CDR3 DNA reads TGTGCCAGCAGCAACTCCTACAATGAGCAGTTCTTC. It is translated as CASSNSYNEQFF. The chain employs TRBV5-4 and TRBJ2-1; D gene ambiguous. CDR1 and CDR2 from the germline V gene are SGHNT and YYREEE (reference sequence). This CDR3 is 12 amino acids long. V was cut by 4 bases and J by 0 bases, with 2 bases left in between.

As regards this clone: Other nucleotide sequences from this sample produce the same CDR3. The CDR3 DNA sequence: TGTGCCACCAGCAGAGATCGGGGAAATCAGCCCCAGCATTTT. Translated, it gives CATSRDRGNQPQHF. V usage is TRBV15 and J usage is TRBJ1-5; D unclear. Per the germline V gene, CDR1 is LNHNV and CDR2 is YYDKDF (reference sequence). This CDR3 comprises 14 residues. V gave up 0 bases and J gave up 4 bases, with 7 bases separating them.

CDR3 coding DNA: TGTGCCAGCAGCTTAACTGTACAGGGCGGGTACGAGCAGTACTTC. It yields the protein CASSLTVQGGYEQYF. The chain employs TRBV7-3 and TRBJ2-7; weak D call: TRBD1 (6 bases). Trimming removed 0 bases from V and 4 bases from J, with 13 bases in between. CDR3 length: 15 amino acids. Germline V gene data show CDR1 as SGHTA and CDR2 as FQGTGA.

The chain uses TRBV7-3 and TRBJ2-1; D is possibly TRBD1 or TRBD2 (5 bases each). Germline CDR1 reads SGHTA; CDR2 reads FQGTGA. The CDR3 extends over 14 amino acids. The germline V and J ends were trimmed by 5 bases and 5 bases, with 13 bases remaining between them. CDR3 region: CASSPPGAHNEQFF. The CDR3 DNA follows: TGTGCCAGCAGCCCCCCCGGGGCACACAATGAGCAGTTCTTC.

This clone was observed a single time. V is TRBV4-1 and J is TRBJ1-6; a weak D match, TRBD1 (5 bases). V was trimmed by 4 bases and J by 7 bases, leaving 11 bases between them. Germline V CDR1 and CDR2: MGHRA, YSYEKL. This CDR3 spans 14 amino acids. CDR3 amino acids: CASSPDNRNSPLHF. The DNA of the CDR3 is TGCGCCAGCAGCCCGGACAACAGAAATTCACCCCTCCACTTT.

The chain couples TRBV5-1 to TRBJ1-4; D ambiguous. Germline lookup yields CDR1 SGHRS and CDR2 YFSETQ. V lost 4 bases, J lost 8 bases, and 15 bases lay in between. The CDR3 runs to 14 residues. The CDR3 DNA is TGCGCCAGCAGCAGGCCCGAGTCCGGGGAAAAACTGTTTTTT. Translation gives CASSRPESGEKLFF.

This chain links TRBV19 with TRBJ1-5, with 9 bases aligning to TRBD1. This CDR3 is 14 amino acids long. The V segment lost 7 bases and the J segment 6 bases; nucleotides outside the gene matches: 7. Germline V lookup: CDR1 LNHDA, CDR2 SQIVND (reference sequence). The CDR3 nucleotides read TGTGCCAGTATGAGACAGGGGGAGAGTCAGCCCCAGCATTTT. Amino acid sequence: CASMRQGESQPQHF. The full variable domain, rest sourced from reference TRBV19 and TRBJ1-5, is DGGITQSPKYLFRKEGQNVTLSCEQNLNHDAMYWYRQDPGQGLRLIYYSQIVNDFQKGDIAEGYSVSREKKESFPLTVTSAQKNPTAFYLCASMRQGESQPQHFGDGTRLSIL.